The rows below give T cell receptor beta chains drawn from one sample of a study of follicular helper T cells after annual influenza vaccination. Sequenced by immunoSEQ multiplex PCR; TCRdb stores in-frame clones only, minus some. The sample lists hundreds of clones, 65% to 70% occurring once. The sample was CXCR5+ CD38+ circulating T follicular helper cells from blood, taken 7 days after influenza vaccination. Receptors were obtained from an adult who received the influenza vaccine. Both conserved end residues are part of each CDR3. The order of the fields is V gene, D gene, clone size, J gene, CDR3 DNA, CDR3 protein. The D gene is left open where the match is weak. Clone size is given for some rows only: seen once, a few or many times, or a class if the clone is expanded.

V gene: TRBV7-2; D gene: NA; clone size: once; J gene: TRBJ1-5; CDR3 DNA: TGTGCCAGCAACCCCAACGGCGGCAATCAGCCCCAGCATTTT; CDR3 protein: CASNPNGGNQPQHF
V gene: TRBV18; D gene: TRBD1; clone size: NA; J gene: TRBJ2-1; CDR3 DNA: TGTGCCAGCTCACCGCTGATGCCCGGGACAGGGAACAATGAGCAGTTCTTC; CDR3 protein: CASSPLMPGTGNNEQFF
V gene: TRBV18; D gene: TRBD2; clone size: NA; J gene: TRBJ2-7; CDR3 DNA: TGTGCCAGCTCACCACCCGCCGGGACTAGCGGCAGGGTCCACGAGCAGTACTTC; CDR3 protein: CASSPPAGTSGRVHEQYF
V gene: TRBV6-9; D gene: NA; clone size: NA; J gene: TRBJ1-1; CDR3 DNA: TGTGCCACCAAAGGGACCAGCGCTTTCTTT; CDR3 protein: CATKGTSAFF
V gene: TRBV9; D gene: NA; clone size: few; J gene: TRBJ2-2; CDR3 DNA: TGTGCCAGTGCTGGGCTTACGACCACCGGGGAGCTGTTTTTT; CDR3 protein: CASAGLTTTGELFF
V gene: TRBV9; D gene: NA; clone size: NA; J gene: TRBJ2-5; CDR3 DNA: TGTGCCAGCAGCGTAGAGGCAGGGTACGAGACCCAGTACTTC; CDR3 protein: CASSVEAGYETQYF
V gene: TRBV19; D gene: NA; clone size: NA; J gene: TRBJ1-2; CDR3 DNA: TGTGCCAGTAGTGAGAGTAGGGCAAATCGAAAGACCTATGGCTACACCTTC; CDR3 protein: CASSESRANRKTYGYTF
V gene: TRBV27; D gene: TRBD1; clone size: NA; J gene: TRBJ1-2; CDR3 DNA: TGTGCCAGCAGTCTCTCCGGGACAGGGATCTATGGCTACACCTTC; CDR3 protein: CASSLSGTGIYGYTF
V gene: TRBV6-5; D gene: NA; clone size: NA; J gene: TRBJ2-1; CDR3 DNA: TGTGCCAGCAGTTACCCGGGACTGGTGGATGAGCAGTTCTTC; CDR3 protein: CASSYPGLVDEQFF
V gene: TRBV18; D gene: TRBD2; clone size: NA; J gene: TRBJ2-3; CDR3 DNA: TGTGCCAGCTCACCACCGGGAGGGGCAGATACGCAGTATTTT; CDR3 protein: CASSPPGGADTQYF
V gene: TRBV7-2; D gene: NA; clone size: once; J gene: TRBJ2-3; CDR3 DNA: TGTGCCAGCAGCCTGGGACTCCGCACAGATACGCAGTATTTT; CDR3 protein: CASSLGLRTDTQYF
V gene: TRBV30; D gene: NA; clone size: NA; J gene: TRBJ2-7; CDR3 DNA: TGTGCCTGGAGGAGGGGGTATCGGTTATCGGACGAGCAGTACTTC; CDR3 protein: CAWRRGYRLSDEQYF
V gene: TRBV7-9; D gene: TRBD2; clone size: NA; J gene: TRBJ2-3; CDR3 DNA: TGTGCCAGCAGCAGTCCGAGCGGGGGTGTCACAGATACGCAGTATTTT; CDR3 protein: CASSSPSGGVTDTQYF
V gene: TRBV7-8; D gene: TRBD2; clone size: NA; J gene: TRBJ2-1; CDR3 DNA: TGTGCCAGCAGCAGAAGCGGGAGGGCCATGAACAATGAGCAGTTCTTC; CDR3 protein: CASSRSGRAMNNEQFF
V gene: TRBV7-2; D gene: NA; clone size: NA; J gene: TRBJ2-4; CDR3 DNA: TGTGCCAGCAGCTTAGTAGCAGGAGCCGGAAACATTCAGTACTTC; CDR3 protein: CASSLVAGAGNIQYF